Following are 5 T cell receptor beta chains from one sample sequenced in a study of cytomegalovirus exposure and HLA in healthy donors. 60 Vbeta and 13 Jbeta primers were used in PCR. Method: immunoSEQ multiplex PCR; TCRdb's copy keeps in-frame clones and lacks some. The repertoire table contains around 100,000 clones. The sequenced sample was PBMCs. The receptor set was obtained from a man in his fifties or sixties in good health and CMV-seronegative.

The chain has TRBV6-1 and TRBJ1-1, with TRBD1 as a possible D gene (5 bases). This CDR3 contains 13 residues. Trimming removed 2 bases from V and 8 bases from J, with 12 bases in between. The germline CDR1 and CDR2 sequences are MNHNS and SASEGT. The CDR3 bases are TGTGCCAGCAGTGAACGGGTCAGGGCCGAAGCTTTCTTT. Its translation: CASSERVRAEAFF.

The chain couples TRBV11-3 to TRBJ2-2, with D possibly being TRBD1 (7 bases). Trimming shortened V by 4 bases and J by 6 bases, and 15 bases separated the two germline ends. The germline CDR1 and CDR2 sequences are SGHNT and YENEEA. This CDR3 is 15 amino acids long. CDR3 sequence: CASSSRQGGAGELFF. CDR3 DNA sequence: TGTGCCAGCAGCTCCCGCCAGGGGGGAGCCGGGGAGCTGTTTTTT.

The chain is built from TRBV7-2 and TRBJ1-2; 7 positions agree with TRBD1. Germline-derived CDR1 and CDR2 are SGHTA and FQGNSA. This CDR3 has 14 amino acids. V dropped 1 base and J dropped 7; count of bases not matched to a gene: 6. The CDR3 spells CASSLDRGVGGYTF. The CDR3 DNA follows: TGTGCCAGCAGCTTAGACAGGGGAGTAGGTGGCTACACCTTC.

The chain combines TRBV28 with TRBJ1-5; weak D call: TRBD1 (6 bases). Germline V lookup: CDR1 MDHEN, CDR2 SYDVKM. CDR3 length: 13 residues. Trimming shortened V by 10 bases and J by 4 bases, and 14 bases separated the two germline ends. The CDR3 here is CATYRRGNQPQHF. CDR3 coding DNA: TGTGCCACATACCGCAGGGGTAATCAGCCCCAGCATTTT.

The CDR3 sequence: CASSSTGRDTEAFF. The CDR3 bases are TGTGCCAGCAGCTCGACGGGGAGGGACACTGAAGCTTTCTTT. The rearrangement links TRBV7-3 to TRBJ1-1, with D unresolved. Germline CDR1 and CDR2: SGHTA and FQGTGA. CDR3 length: 14 residues. V was shortened by 4 bases and J by 3 bases, with 12 bases between the two germline ends.